This TCR beta chain comes out of a study of blood T cell repertoires in COVID-19. Study details: Spain, Italy and the United States supplied samples that represented acute and convalescent COVID-19. T cells, B-cell-depleted T cells, or PBMCs supplied cDNA or gDNA.

Clones were sequenced by immunoSEQ multiplex PCR, and TCRdb holds only the in-frame ones, with some missing. The table includes about 210,000 clones, approximately 82% detected once. Sequencing input: peripheral blood. This TCR came from a woman in her thirties or forties with acute or convalescent COVID-19.

The CDR3 coding sequence is TGTGCCAGCAGCCCCGCGGACAGCTACATGAACACTGAAGCTTTCTTT. It is translated as CASSPADSYMNTEAFF. The rearrangement links TRBV11-2 to TRBJ1-1; D perhaps matches TRBD1 (6 bases). V lost 5 bases to trimming and J lost 0 bases, with 16 bases between them. Germline CDR1 SGHAT, CDR2 FQNNGV. The CDR3 extends over 16 amino acids. Full variable domain (missing parts from reference TRBV11-2 and TRBJ1-1): EAGVAQSPRYKIIEKRQSVAFWCNPISGHATLYWYQQILGQGPKLLIQFQNNGVVDDSQLPKDRFSAERLKGVDSTLKIQPAKLEDSAVYLCASSPADSYMNTEAFFGQGTRLTVV.